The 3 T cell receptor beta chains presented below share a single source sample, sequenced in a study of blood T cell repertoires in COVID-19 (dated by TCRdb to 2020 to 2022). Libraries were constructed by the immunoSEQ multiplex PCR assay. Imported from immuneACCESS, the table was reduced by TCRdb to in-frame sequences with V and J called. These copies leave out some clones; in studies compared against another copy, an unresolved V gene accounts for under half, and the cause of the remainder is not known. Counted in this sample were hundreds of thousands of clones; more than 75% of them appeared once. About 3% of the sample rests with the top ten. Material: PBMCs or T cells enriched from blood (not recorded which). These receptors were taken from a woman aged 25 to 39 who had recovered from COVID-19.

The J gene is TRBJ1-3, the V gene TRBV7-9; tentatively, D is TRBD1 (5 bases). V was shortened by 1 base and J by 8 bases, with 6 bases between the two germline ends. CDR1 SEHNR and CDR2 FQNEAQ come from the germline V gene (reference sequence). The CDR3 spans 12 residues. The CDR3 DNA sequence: TGTGCCAGCAGCTTAGAGGGGCACACCATATATTTT. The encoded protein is CASSLEGHTIYF.

The CDR3 here is CASSTWSSPLHF. The CDR3 nucleotides are TGTGCCAGTAGTACTTGGAGTTCACCCCTCCACTTT. The chain joins TRBV19 to TRBJ1-6; D gene uncertain. Germline assignment: CDR1 LNHDA and CDR2 SQIVND (reference sequence). V shed 4 bases and J shed 9 bases, with 7 bases lying between them. The CDR3 is 12 amino acids.

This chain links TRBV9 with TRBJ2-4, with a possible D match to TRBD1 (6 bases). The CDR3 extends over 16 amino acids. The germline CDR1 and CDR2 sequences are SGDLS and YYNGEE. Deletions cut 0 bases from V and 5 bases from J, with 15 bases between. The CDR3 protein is CASSVARRGPQNIQYF. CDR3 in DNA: TGTGCCAGCAGCGTAGCGCGCAGGGGACCCCAAAACATTCAGTACTTC.